The entry below gives a single TCR beta chain sequence along with its context. The source of the sample is a study of blood T cell repertoires in COVID-19. The ends were cut back, 4 bases at V and 2 bases at J, with 17 bases in the middle. The CDR3 length is 16 residues. Germline values: CDR1 SGHRS, CDR2 YFSETQ. Profiled with immunoSEQ multiplex PCR; TCRdb holds only in-frame clones, not every one. The sample gives around 250,000 clones, approximately 90% of which show up once; around 0.8% is in the top ten. The sequenced material came from PBMCs or T cells enriched from blood (not recorded which). The sequence derives from a man aged 50-59 years who had been exposed to COVID-19. The gene calls are TRBV5-1 and TRBJ2-3, with D maybe TRBD2 (6 bases). CDR3 coding DNA: TGCGCCAGCAGCCTGGACTACCCGGCGCCCACAGATACGCAGTATTTT. Encoded protein: CASSLDYPAPTDTQYF. The variable domain in full, with the rest retrieved from reference TRBV5-1 and TRBJ2-3, is KAGVTQTPRYLIKTRGQQVTLSCSPISGHRSVSWYQQTPGQGLQFLFEYFSETQRNKGNFPGRFSGRQFSNSRSEMNVSTLELGDSALYLCASSLDYPAPTDTQYFGPGTRLTVL.